This T cell receptor (beta chain) was sequenced in a study of blood T cell repertoires in COVID-19. In the authors' methods: By means of reference gene primer amplification, nucleated cell counts were estimated. Using immunoSEQ multiplex PCR, the repertoire was profiled, and TCRdb retains in-frame clones only, with some absent. V, J and clone size are those of that table, while D and trimming were read from the DNA. The sample has around 94,000 clones, approximately 82% seen once; the top ten hold roughly a tenth. Sequencing used peripheral blood. The sequence was obtained from a man between 60 and 75 years old with active or convalescent COVID-19.

In DNA, the CDR3 is TGCGCCAGCCGTAGGGCAGGGGATTATGGCTACACCTTC. Protein sequence: CASRRAGDYGYTF. The genes are TRBV5-1 and TRBJ1-2, with D perhaps matching TRBD1 (6 bases). This CDR3 is built from 13 residues. V dropped 7 bases and J dropped 5 bases, with 15 bases sitting between them. Germline CDR1 and CDR2: SGHRS and YFSETQ.